One T cell receptor beta chain is described in this entry. Clinical history as reported by participants underpinned cohort assignment. With 5 bases clipped from V and 4 bases from J, the junction kept 8 bases outside the gene matches. The CDR3 has 16 residues. Germline V gives CDR1 GTSNPN, CDR2 SVGIG (reference sequence). The sample originates from a study of blood T cell repertoires in COVID-19. In the authors' workflow: The assay estimated nucleated cells by amplifying reference gene primers. Sequencing was performed with immunoSEQ multiplex PCR; in TCRdb, only in-frame clones are kept and a portion is missing. V and J calls and clone size follow that table, whereas D and trimming were derived from the DNA. The sample includes 250,000 to 300,000 clones, approximately 91% of them seen just once.

The receptor was isolated from a woman aged 40 to 49 with acute COVID-19. Sequencing used PBMCs or T cells enriched from blood (not recorded which). This rearrangement joins TRBV30 to TRBJ1-6; 10 bases agree with TRBD1. The CDR3 bases are TGTGCCTGGCTGGACAGGGGGGAAGGGTATAATTCACCCCTCCACTTT. The encoded protein is CAWLDRGEGYNSPLHF.